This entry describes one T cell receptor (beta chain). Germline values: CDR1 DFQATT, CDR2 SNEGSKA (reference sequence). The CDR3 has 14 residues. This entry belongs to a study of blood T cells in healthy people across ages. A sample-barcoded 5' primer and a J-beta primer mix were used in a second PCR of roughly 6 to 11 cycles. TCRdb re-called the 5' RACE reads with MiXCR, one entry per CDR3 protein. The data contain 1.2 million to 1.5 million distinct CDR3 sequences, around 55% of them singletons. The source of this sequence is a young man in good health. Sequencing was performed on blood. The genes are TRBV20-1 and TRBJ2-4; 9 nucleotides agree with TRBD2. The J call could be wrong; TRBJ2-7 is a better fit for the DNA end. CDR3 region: CSAPRGGVSYEQYF. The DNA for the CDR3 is TGCAGTGCTCCGCGGGGGGGCGTCTCCTACGAGCAGTACTTC.